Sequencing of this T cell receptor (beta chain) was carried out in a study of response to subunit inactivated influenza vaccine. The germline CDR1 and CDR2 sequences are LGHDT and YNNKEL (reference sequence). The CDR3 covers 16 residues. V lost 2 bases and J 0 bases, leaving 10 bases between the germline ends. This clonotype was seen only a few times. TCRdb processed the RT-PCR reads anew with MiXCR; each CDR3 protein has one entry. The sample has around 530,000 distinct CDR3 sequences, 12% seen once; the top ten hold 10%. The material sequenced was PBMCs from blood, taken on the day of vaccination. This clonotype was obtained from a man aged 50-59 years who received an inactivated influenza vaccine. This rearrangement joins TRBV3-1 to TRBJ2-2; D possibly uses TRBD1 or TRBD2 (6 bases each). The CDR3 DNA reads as TGTGCCAGCAGCCAAACGGGGGCCGCGAACACCGGGGAGCTGTTTTTT. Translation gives CASSQTGAANTGELFF. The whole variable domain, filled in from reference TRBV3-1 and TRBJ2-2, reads DTAVSQTPKYLVTQMGNDKSIKCEQNLGHDTMYWYKQDSKKFLKIMFSYNNKELIINETVPNRFSPKSPDKAHLNLHINSLELGDSAVYFCASSQTGAANTGELFFGEGSRLTVL.